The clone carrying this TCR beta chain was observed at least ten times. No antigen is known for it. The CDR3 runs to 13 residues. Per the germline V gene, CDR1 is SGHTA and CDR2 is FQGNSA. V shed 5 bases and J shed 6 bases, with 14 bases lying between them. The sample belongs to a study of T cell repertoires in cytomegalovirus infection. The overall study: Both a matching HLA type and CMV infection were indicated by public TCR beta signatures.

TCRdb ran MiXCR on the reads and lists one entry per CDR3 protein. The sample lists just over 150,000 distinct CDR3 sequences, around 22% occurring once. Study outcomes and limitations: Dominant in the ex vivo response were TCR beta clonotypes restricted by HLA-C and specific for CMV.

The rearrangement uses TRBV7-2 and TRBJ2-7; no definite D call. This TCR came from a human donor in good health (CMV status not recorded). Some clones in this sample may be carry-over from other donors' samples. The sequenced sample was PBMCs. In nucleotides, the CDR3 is TGTGCCAGCAGCACACAAGGTTTGGGCGAGCAGTACTTC. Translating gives CASSTQGLGEQYF.